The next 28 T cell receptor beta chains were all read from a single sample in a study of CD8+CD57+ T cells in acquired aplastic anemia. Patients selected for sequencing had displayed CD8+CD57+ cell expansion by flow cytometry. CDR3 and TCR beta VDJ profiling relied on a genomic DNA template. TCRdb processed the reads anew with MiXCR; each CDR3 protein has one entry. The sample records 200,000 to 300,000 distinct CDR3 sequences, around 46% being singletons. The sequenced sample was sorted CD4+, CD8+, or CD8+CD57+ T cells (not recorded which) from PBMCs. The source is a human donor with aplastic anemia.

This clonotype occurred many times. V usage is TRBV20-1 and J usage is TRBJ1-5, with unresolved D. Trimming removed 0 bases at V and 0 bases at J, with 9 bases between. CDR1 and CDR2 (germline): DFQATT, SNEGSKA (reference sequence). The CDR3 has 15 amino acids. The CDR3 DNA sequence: TGCAGTGCTAGAGATAGGCGCGTTAGCAATCAGCCCCAGCATTTT. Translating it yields CSARDRRVSNQPQHF.

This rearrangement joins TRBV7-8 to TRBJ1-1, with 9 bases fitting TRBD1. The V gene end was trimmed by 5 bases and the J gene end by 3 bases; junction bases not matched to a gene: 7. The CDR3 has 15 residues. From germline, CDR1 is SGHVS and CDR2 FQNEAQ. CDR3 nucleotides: TGTGCCAGCAGCAGAAACAGGGGGCATGACACTGAAGCTTTCTTT. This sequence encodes CASSRNRGHDTEAFF.

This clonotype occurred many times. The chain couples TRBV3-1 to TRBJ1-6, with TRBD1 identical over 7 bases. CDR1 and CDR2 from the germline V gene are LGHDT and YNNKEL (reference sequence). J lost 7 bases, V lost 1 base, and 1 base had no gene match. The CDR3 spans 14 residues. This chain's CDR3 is CASSQGQGNSPLHF. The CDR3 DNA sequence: TGTGCCAGCAGCCAAGGACAGGGAAATTCACCCCTCCACTTT.

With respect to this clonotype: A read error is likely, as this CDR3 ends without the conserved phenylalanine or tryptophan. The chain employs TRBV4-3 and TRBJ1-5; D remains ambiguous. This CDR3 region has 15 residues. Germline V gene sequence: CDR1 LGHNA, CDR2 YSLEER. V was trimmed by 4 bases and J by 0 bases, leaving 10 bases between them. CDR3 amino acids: CASSPGRYSNQPQHL. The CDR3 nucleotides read TGCGCCAGCAGCCCCGGAAGATATAGCAATCAGCCCCAGCATCTT.

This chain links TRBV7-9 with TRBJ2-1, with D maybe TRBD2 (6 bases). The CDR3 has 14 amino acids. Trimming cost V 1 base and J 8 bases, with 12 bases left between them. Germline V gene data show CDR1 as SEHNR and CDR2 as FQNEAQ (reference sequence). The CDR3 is CASSLVGGGDEQFF. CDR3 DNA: TGTGCCAGCAGCTTAGTGGGGGGAGGCGATGAGCAGTTCTTC.

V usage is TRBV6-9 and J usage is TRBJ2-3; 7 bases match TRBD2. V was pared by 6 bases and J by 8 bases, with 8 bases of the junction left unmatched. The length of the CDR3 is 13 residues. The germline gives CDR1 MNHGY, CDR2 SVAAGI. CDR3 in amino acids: CASSPSSGGTQYF. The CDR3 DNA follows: TGTGCCAGCAGCCCCTCTAGCGGTGGTACGCAGTATTTT.

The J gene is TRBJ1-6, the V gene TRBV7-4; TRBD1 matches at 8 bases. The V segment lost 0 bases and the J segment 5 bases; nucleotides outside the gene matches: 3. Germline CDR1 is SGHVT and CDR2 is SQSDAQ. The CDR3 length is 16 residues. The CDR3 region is CASSLAGTGHNSPLHF. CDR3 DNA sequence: TGTGCCAGCAGCTTAGCAGGGACAGGCCATAATTCACCCCTCCACTTT.

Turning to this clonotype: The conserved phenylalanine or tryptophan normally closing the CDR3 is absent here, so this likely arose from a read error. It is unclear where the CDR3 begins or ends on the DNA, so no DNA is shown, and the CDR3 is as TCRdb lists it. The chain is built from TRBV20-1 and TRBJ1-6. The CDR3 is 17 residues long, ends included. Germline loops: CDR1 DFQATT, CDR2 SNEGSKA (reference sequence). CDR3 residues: CSAKGTSGDREGYTFGS.

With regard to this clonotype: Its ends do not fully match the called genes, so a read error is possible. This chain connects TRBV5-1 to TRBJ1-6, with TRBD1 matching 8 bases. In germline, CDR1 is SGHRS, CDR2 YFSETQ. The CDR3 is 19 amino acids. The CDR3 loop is CTSSESPRHGTGGNSPLHF. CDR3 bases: TGCACCAGCAGCGAGTCCCCCCGTCACGGGACAGGAGGTAATTCACCCCTCCACTTT.

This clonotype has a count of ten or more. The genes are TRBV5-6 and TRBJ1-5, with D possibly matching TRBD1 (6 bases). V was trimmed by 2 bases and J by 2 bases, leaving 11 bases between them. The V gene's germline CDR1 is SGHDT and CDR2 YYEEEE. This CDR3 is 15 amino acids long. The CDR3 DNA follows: TGTGCCAGCAGCTTTAACGGGGGGCGCAATCAGCCCCAGCATTTT. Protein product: CASSFNGGRNQPQHF.

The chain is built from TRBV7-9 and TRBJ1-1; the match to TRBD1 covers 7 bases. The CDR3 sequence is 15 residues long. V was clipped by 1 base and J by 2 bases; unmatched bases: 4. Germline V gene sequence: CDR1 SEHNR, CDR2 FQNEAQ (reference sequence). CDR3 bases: TGTGCCAGCAGCTTAGGTACAGGGGTCAACACTGAAGCTTTCTTT. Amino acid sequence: CASSLGTGVNTEAFF.

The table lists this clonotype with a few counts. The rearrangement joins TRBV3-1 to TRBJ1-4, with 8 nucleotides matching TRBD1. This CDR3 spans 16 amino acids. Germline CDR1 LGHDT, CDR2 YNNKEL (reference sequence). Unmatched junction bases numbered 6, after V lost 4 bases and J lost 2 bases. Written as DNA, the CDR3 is TGTGCCAGCAGCCTCCGGGACAGGTTCACTAATGAAAAACTGTTTTTT. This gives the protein CASSLRDRFTNEKLFF.

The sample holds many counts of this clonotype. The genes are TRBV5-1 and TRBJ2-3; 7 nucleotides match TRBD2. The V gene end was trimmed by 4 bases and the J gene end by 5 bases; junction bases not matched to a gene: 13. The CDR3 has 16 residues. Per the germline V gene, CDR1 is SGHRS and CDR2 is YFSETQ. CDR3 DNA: TGCGCCAGCAGCCCCGGGGGGAGGGCGAGGGGAGATACGCAGTATTTT. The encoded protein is CASSPGGRARGDTQYF. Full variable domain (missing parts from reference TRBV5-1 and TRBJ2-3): KAGVTQTPRYLIKTRGQQVTLSCSPISGHRSVSWYQQTPGQGLQFLFEYFSETQRNKGNFPGRFSGRQFSNSRSEMNVSTLELGDSALYLCASSPGGRARGDTQYFGPGTRLTVL.

CDR3: CASSSLGGQNIQYF. CDR3 nucleotide sequence: TGTGCCAGCAGCTCGCTCGGGGGGCAGAACATTCAGTACTTC. This rearrangement joins TRBV5-8 to TRBJ2-4; possible D gene TRBD2, 7 bases. Germline assignment: CDR1 SGHTS and CDR2 YDEGEE. Trimming cost V 3 bases and J 7 bases, with 14 bases left between them. This CDR3 region has 14 residues.

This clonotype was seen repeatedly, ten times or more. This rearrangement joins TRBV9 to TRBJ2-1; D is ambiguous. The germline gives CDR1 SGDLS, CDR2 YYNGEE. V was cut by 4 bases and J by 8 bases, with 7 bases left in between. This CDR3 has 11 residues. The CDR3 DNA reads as TGTGCCAGCAGCCCAGAGGATGAGCAGTTCTTC. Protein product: CASSPEDEQFF.

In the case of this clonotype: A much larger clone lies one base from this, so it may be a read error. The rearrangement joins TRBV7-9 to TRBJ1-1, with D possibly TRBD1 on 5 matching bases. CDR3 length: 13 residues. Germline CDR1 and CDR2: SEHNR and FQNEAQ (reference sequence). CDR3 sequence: CASSPGGGTGAFF. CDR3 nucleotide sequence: TGTGCCAGCAGCCCCGGGGGAGGGACTGGAGCTTTCTTT. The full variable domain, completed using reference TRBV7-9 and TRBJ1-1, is DTGVSQNPRHKITKRGQNVTFRCDPISEHNRLYWYRQTLGQGPEFLTYFQNEAQLEKSRLLSDRFSAERPKGSFSTLEIQRTEQGDSAMYLCASSPGGGTGAFFGQGTRLTVV.

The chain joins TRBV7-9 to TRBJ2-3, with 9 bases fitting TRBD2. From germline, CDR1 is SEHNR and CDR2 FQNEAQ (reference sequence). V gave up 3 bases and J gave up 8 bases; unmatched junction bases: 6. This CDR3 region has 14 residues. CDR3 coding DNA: TGTGCCAGCAGCTTTGGCGGGGGGGTGGGTACGCAGTATTTT. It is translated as CASSFGGGVGTQYF.

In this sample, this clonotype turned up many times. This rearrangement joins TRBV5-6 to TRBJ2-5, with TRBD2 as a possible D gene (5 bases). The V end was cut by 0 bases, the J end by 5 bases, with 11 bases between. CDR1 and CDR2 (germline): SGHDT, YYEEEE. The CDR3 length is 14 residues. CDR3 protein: CASSLVGELETQYF. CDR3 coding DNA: TGTGCCAGCAGCTTGGTTGGGGAGTTGGAGACCCAGTACTTC.

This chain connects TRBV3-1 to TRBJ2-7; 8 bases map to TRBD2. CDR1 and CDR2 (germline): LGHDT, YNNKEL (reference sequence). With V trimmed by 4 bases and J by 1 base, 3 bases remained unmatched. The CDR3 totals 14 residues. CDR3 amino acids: CASSPGLVSYEQYF. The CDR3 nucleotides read TGTGCCAGCAGCCCGGGACTAGTGTCCTACGAGCAGTACTTC.

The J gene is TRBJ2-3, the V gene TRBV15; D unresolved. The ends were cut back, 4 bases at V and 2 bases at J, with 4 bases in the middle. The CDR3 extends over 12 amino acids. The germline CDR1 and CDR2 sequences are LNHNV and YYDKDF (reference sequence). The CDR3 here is CATSKATDTQYF. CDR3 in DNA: TGTGCCACCAGCAAAGCCACAGATACGCAGTATTTT.

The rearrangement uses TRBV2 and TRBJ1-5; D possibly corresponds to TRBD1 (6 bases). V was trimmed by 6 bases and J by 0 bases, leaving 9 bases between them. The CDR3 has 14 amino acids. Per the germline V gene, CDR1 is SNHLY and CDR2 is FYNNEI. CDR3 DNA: TGTGCCAGCAGGCAGGGGTATAGCAATCAGCCCCAGCATTTT. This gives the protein CASRQGYSNQPQHF.

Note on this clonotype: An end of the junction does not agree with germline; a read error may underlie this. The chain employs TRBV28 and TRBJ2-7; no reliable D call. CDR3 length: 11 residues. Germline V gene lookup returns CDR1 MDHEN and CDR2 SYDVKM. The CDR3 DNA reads TGTGCCAGCAGTTTAAACTACCAGCAGTACTTC. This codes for CASSLNYQQYF.

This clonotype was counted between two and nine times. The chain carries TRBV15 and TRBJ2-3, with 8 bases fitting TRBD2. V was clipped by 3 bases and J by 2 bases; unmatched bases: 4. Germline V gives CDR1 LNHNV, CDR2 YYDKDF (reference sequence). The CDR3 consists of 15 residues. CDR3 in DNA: TGTGCCACCAGCAGGAGCGGGGGATTCACAGATACGCAGTATTTT. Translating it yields CATSRSGGFTDTQYF.

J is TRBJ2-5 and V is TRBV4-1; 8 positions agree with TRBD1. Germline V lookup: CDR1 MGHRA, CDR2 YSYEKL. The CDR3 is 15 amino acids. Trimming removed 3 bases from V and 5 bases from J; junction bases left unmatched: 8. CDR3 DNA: TGCGCCAGCAGCCAGTGGACAGGGAAATTCGAGACCCAGTACTTC. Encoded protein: CASSQWTGKFETQYF.

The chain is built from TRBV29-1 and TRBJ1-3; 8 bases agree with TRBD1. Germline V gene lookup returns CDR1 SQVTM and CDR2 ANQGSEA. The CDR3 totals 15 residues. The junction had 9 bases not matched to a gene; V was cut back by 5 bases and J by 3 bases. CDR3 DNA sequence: TGCAGCGTTAGAGGGCAGGGGGCTTTTGGAAACACCATATATTTT. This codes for CSVRGQGAFGNTIYF.

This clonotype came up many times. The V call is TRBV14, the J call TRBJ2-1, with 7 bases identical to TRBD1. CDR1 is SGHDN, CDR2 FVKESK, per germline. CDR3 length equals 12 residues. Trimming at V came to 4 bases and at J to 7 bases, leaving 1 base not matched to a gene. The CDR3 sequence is CASSRDRNEQFF. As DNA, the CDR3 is TGTGCCAGCAGCCGGGACAGAAATGAGCAGTTCTTC.

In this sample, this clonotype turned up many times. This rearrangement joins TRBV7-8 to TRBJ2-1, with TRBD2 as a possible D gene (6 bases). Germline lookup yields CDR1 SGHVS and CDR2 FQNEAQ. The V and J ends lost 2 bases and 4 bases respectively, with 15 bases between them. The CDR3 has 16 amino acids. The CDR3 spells CASSLSRVGGYNEQFF. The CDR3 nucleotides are TGTGCCAGCAGCTTAAGTCGCGTTGGGGGGTACAATGAGCAGTTCTTC.

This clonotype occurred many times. CDR3 sequence reads: CSAGRDRGYEQYF. CDR3 DNA: TGCAGTGCTGGCCGGGACAGGGGTTACGAGCAGTACTTC. J is TRBJ2-7 and V is TRBV20-1; 10 bases agree with TRBD1. Trimming removed 5 bases from V and 4 bases from J; junction bases left unmatched: 5. The CDR3 runs to 13 residues. Germline CDR1 is DFQATT and CDR2 is SNEGSKA (reference sequence).